Below, one T cell receptor (beta chain) is given with its context. Its antigen is undetermined. TCRdb re-clonotyped the PCR reads through MiXCR. The sample has over 30,000 clones; about 19% are singletons. The sample is drawn from a study of metastatic and nonmetastatic thyroid tumors. Whole-study findings and limits: Across blood and tumor, TCR beta diversity in malignant thyroid tumors was reportedly significantly higher than in benign nodules.

This CDR3 is built from 15 residues. Germline V gene data show CDR1 as SEHNR and CDR2 as FQNEAQ (reference sequence). Trimming pared 2 bases from V and 5 bases from J, leaving 15 bases between. Nobody among the patients had been given any treatment before thyroid surgery. The sequenced material came from tumor tissue. The rearrangement uses TRBV7-9 and TRBJ1-2, with D tentatively TRBD1 (6 bases). The sequence was obtained from a female donor with papillary thyroid cancer or a benign thyroid nodule (not recorded which). Some clones in this sample may be carry-over from other donors' samples. The CDR3 DNA reads as TGTGCCAGCAGCTTATCGCGTCGGGGGCCGTATGGCTACACCTTC. This translates into CASSLSRRGPYGYTF. Full variable domain (remainder filled in from reference TRBV7-9 and TRBJ1-2): DTGVSQNPRHKITKRGQNVTFRCDPISEHNRLYWYRQTLGQGPEFLTYFQNEAQLEKSRLLSDRFSAERPKGSFSTLEIQRTEQGDSAMYLCASSLSRRGPYGYTFGSGTRLTVV.